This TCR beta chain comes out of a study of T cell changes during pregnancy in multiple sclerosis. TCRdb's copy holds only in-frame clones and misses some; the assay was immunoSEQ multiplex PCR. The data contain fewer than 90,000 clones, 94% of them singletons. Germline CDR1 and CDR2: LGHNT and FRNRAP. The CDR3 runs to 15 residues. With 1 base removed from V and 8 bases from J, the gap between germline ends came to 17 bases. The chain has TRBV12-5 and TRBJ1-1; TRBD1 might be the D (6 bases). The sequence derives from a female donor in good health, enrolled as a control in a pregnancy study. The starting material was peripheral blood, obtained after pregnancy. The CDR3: CASGLGTGPLIEAFF. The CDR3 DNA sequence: TGTGCTAGTGGTTTGGGTACAGGGCCACTTATCGAAGCTTTCTTT.